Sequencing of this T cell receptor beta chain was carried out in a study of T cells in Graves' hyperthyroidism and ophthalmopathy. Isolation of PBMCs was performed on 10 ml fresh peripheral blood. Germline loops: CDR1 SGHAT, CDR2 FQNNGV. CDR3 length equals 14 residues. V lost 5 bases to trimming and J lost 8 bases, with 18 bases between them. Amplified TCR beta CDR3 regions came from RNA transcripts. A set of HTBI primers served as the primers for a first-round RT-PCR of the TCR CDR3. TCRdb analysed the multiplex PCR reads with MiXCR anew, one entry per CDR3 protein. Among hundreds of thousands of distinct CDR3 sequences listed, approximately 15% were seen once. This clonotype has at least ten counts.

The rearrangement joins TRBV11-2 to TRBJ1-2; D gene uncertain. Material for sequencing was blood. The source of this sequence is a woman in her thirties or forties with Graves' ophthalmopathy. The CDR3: CASSQGPADGGYTF. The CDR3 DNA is TGTGCCAGCAGCCAAGGACCTGCCGATGGGGGCTACACCTTC.